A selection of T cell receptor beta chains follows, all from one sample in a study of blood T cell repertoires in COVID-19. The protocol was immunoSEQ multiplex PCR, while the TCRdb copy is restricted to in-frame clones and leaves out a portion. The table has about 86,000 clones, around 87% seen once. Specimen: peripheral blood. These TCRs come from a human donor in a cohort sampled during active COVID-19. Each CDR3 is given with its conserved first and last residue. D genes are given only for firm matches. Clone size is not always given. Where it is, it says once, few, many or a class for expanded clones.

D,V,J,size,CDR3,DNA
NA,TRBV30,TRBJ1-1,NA,CAWSVILRRTEAFF,TGTGCCTGGAGTGTTATATTGAGGAGGACTGAAGCTTTCTTT
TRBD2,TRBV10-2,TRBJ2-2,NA,CASSESAGGAGELFF,TGCGCCAGCAGTGAGTCGGCTGGGGGGGCCGGGGAGCTGTTTTTT
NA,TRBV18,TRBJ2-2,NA,CASRLRQNTGELFF,TGTGCCAGCCGCCTTCGACAGAACACCGGGGAGCTGTTTTTT
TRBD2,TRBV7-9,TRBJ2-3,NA,CASSFSGSGTDTQYF,TGTGCCAGCAGCTTTAGCGGGAGTGGAACAGATACGCAGTATTTT
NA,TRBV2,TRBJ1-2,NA,CASNRPGRYDGYTF,TGTGCCAGCAATAGGCCCGGCAGGTACGATGGCTACACCTTC
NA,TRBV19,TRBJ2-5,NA,CASSSRGYQETQYF,TGTGCCAGTAGTAGTCGGGGGTACCAAGAGACCCAGTACTTC
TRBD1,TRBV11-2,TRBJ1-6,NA,CASTLPGDRDGSPLHF,TGTGCCAGCACACTCCCCGGGGACAGGGATGGATCACCCCTCCACTTT
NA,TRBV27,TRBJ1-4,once,CASSPPTTTNEKLFF,TGTGCCAGCAGTCCCCCAACCACTACTAATGAAAAACTGTTTTTT
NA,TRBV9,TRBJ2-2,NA,CASSARPLAGTGELFF,TGTGCCAGCAGCGCCCGACCTCTGGCGGGGACCGGGGAGCTGTTTTTT
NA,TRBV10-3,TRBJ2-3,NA,CAISEKSGTDTQYF,TGTGCCATCAGTGAGAAATCGGGCACAGATACGCAGTATTTT
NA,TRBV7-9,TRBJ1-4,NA,CASSLALGGANEKLFF,TGTGCCAGCAGCTTAGCCCTAGGGGGGGCTAATGAAAAACTGTTTTTT
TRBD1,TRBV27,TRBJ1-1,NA,CASSLNRGWDTEAFF,TGTGCCAGCAGTTTAAACAGGGGATGGGACACTGAAGCTTTCTTT
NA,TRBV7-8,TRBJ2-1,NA,CASSLGGGGMDEQFF,TGTGCCAGCAGCTTAGGGGGAGGGGGTATGGATGAGCAGTTCTTC
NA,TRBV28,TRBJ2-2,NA,CASSSSGLGDTGELFF,TGTGCCAGCAGTTCCTCAGGGTTAGGGGACACCGGGGAGCTGTTTTTT
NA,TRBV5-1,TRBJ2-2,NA,CASSLTGVDDTGELFF,TGCGCCAGCAGCTTGACAGGAGTCGATGACACCGGGGAGCTGTTTTTT
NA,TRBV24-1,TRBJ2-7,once,CATSDSRYYEQYF,TGTGCCACCAGTGACTCCCGGTACTACGAGCAGTACTTC
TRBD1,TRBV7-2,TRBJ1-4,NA,CASSYNRGRGEKLFF,TGTGCCAGCAGCTACAACAGGGGGCGCGGTGAAAAACTGTTTTTT
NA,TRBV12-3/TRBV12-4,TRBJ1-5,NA,CASSVTEDQPQHF,TGTGCCAGCAGTGTGACAGAGGATCAGCCCCAGCATTTT
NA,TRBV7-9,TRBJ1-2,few,CASTPGMYYGYTF,TGTGCCAGCACCCCAGGGATGTATTATGGCTACACCTTC
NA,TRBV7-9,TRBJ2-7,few,CASSSLDRNYEQYF,TGTGCCAGCAGCTCTCTGGACAGAAACTACGAGCAGTACTTC
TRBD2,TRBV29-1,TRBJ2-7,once,CSVVAGYEQYF,TGCAGCGTTGTAGCGGGCTACGAGCAGTACTTC
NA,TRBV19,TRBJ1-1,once,CATLHRASVQEAFF,TGTGCCACTCTCCACAGGGCAAGCGTACAAGAAGCTTTCTTT
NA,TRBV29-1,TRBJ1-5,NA,CSASLAGGQQPQHF,TGCAGCGCCTCCCTAGCTGGCGGGCAGCAGCCCCAGCATTTT
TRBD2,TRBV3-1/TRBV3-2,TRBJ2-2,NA,CASSPLAGGPGGELFF,TGTGCCAGCAGCCCCTTAGCGGGAGGGCCGGGCGGGGAGCTGTTTTTT
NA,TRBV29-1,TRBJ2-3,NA,CSVALAGTGTDTQYF,TGCAGCGTAGCGCTCGCGGGCACGGGCACAGATACGCAGTATTTT
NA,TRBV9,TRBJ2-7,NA,CASSGSRGGTYEQYF,TGTGCCAGCAGCGGGAGTCGAGGCGGAACCTACGAGCAGTACTTC
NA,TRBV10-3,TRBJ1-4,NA,CAISEAPREEEKLFF,TGTGCCATCAGTGAGGCTCCCAGGGAGGAAGAAAAACTGTTTTTT